This record looks at one T cell receptor beta chain sequence and its context. Antigen: not known. A second roughly 6 to 11 cycle PCR used barcoded and J-beta primers. TCRdb called the 5' RACE reads again in MiXCR, with one record for every CDR3 protein. The profile covers over a million distinct CDR3 sequences, with 42% appearing a single time and 7.9% taken by the ten largest. This CDR3 is 13 amino acids long. CDR1 DFQATT and CDR2 SNEGSKA come from the germline V gene (reference sequence). Trimming took off 5 bases at V and 3 bases at J, with 11 bases between the two ends. This record belongs to a study of blood T cells in healthy people across ages. General study points: TCR beta diversity, measured per million T cells, fell in a roughly linear way with age.

The sequence came from a woman younger than 30 in good health. The specimen was blood. J is TRBJ1-5 and V is TRBV20-1; a weak D match, TRBD1 (6 bases). CDR3 sequence: CSAGQFSNQPQHF. The CDR3 DNA is TGCAGTGCTGGACAGTTTTCCAATCAGCCCCAGCATTTT.